The clone carrying this TCR beta chain was counted a few times. The germline V gene encodes CDR1 MDHEN and CDR2 SYDVKM. V gave up 6 bases and J gave up 5 bases, with 20 bases separating them. The length of the CDR3 is 16 residues. TCRdb processed the reads anew with MiXCR; each CDR3 protein has one entry. The profile shows 150,000 or so distinct CDR3 sequences, 17% of them singletons. The data are from a study of T cell repertoires in cytomegalovirus infection. Study information: Evidence of both CMV infection and a matching HLA type came from public TCR beta signatures.

The receptor's source is a human donor in good health (CMV status not recorded). Some clones in this sample may be carry-over from other donors' samples. The rearrangement uses TRBV28 and TRBJ1-5; TRBD1 is a possible D gene (6 bases). What was sequenced was CD8+ T cells from PBMCs. The CDR3 is CASSRRGAGSDQPQHF. CDR3 in DNA: TGTGCCAGCAGCCGGAGGGGGGCCGGGAGCGATCAGCCCCAGCATTTT.